One sample yielded the 8 T cell receptor beta chains listed below, sequenced in a study of T cell repertoires in cytomegalovirus infection. MiXCR was run by TCRdb on the reads, yielding one entry per CDR3 protein. The table lists under 200,000 distinct CDR3 sequences, 8% to 10% of them singletons. The sample comprised PBMCs. The receptors were sampled from a human donor in good health (CMV status not recorded). Some clones in this sample may be carry-over from other donors' samples.

This clonotype occurred many times. This chain joins TRBV2 and TRBJ2-1; 11 bases agree with TRBD2. Germline CDR1 SNHLY, CDR2 FYNNEI. The trim removed 6 bases at V and 3 bases at J, leaving 4 bases unmatched. There are 15 residues in the CDR3. DNA for the CDR3: TGTGCCAGCAGCGGGACTAGCGGTGGCTACAATGAGCAGTTCTTC. Residues: CASSGTSGGYNEQFF.

This clonotype was detected ten times or more. CDR3 loop: CASSLMGGRGWTEAFF. CDR3 bases: TGTGCCAGCAGTTTAATGGGAGGAAGAGGTTGGACTGAAGCTTTCTTT. The chain couples TRBV12-3 or TRBV12-4 to TRBJ1-1, with D hard to call. This CDR3 has 16 residues. V lost 2 bases and J 5 bases, leaving 18 bases between the germline ends.

The rearrangement links TRBV6-2 or TRBV6-3 to TRBJ2-1; 7 bases are shared with TRBD1. V shed 8 bases and J 1 base; nucleotides not matched to a gene: 8. This CDR3 contains 15 residues. Germline V gives CDR1 MNHEY, CDR2 SVGEGT. The CDR3 loop is CASRSGTVSYNEQFF. The DNA of the CDR3 is TGTGCCAGCCGATCCGGGACAGTTTCCTACAATGAGCAGTTCTTC.

The V and J genes are TRBV6-1 and TRBJ2-7, with D tentatively TRBD2 (5 bases). CDR1 is MNHNS, CDR2 SASEGT, per germline. The ends were cut back, 2 bases at V and 3 bases at J, with 17 bases in the middle. The CDR3 spans 16 residues. In DNA, the CDR3 is TGTGCCAGCAGTGAATGGTCCGATAGCGACGGCTACGAGCAGTACTTC. It is translated as CASSEWSDSDGYEQYF.

V usage is TRBV5-1 and J usage is TRBJ2-7, with D maybe TRBD1 (5 bases). Trimming took off 0 bases at V and 1 base at J, with 8 bases between the two ends. CDR3 size: 14 residues. The germline gives CDR1 SGHRS, CDR2 YFSETQ. The CDR3: CASSLVAGSYEQYF. In DNA, the CDR3 is TGCGCCAGCAGCTTGGTGGCAGGGTCCTACGAGCAGTACTTC.

This clonotype was counted between two and nine times. The chain employs TRBV25-1 and TRBJ2-7; possible D gene TRBD2, 5 bases. The CDR3 runs to 16 residues. Trimming pared 1 base from V and 5 bases from J, leaving 18 bases between. CDR1 is MGHDK, CDR2 SYGVNS, per germline. CDR3: CASSELARLSPHEQYF. CDR3 nucleotide sequence: TGTGCCAGCAGTGAATTAGCGAGGTTAAGCCCCCACGAGCAGTACTTC.

This clonotype has a handful of counts. This chain uses TRBV19 with TRBJ2-1, with TRBD2 identical over 8 bases. This CDR3 has 15 amino acids. The V and J ends lost 7 bases and 5 bases, in that order; junction bases with no gene match: 10. Germline loops: CDR1 LNHDA, CDR2 SQIVND (reference sequence). CDR3 region: CASIDGGAQDNEQFF. CDR3 in DNA: TGTGCCAGTATTGACGGGGGGGCCCAAGACAATGAGCAGTTCTTC.

About this clonotype: A much larger clonotype is one base distant, so this may be a read error. In DNA, the CDR3 is TGTGCCAGTAGTACACTAGCGGGGTACTACAATGAGCAGATCTTC. Translated, it gives CASSTLAGYYNEQIF. J is TRBJ2-1 and V is TRBV19; 10 nucleotides line up with TRBD2. Germline values: CDR1 LNHDA, CDR2 SQIVND (reference sequence). The length of the CDR3 is 15 residues.